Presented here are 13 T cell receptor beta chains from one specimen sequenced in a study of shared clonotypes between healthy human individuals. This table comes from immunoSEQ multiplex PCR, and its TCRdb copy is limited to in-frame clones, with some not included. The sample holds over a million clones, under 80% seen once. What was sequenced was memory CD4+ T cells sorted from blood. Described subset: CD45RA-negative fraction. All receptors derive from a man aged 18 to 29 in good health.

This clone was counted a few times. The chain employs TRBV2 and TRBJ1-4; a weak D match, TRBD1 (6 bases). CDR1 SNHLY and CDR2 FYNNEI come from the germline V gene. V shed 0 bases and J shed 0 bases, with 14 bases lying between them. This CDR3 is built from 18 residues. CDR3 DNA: TGTGCCAGCAGTGAAGCGACAGGCTACGTTGCAACTAATGAAAAACTGTTTTTT. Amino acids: CASSEATGYVATNEKLFF. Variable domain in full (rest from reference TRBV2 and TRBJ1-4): EPEVTQTPSHQVTQMGQEVILRCVPISNHLYFYWYRQILGQKVEFLVSFYNNEISEKSEIFDDQFSVERPDGSNFTLKIRSTKLEDSAMYFCASSEATGYVATNEKLFFGSGTQLSVL.

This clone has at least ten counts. CDR3 nucleotide sequence: TGTGCCAGTAGTATCAGACTAGCGGGAGCATTTTTCGGCGGGGAGCTGTTTTTT. Its translation: CASSIRLAGAFFGGELFF. The chain links TRBV19 to TRBJ2-2; 12 nucleotides match TRBD2. The CDR3 has 18 amino acids. Germline V gene lookup returns CDR1 LNHDA and CDR2 SQIVND (reference sequence). The ends lost 3 bases at V and 7 bases at J; junction bases unmatched: 12.

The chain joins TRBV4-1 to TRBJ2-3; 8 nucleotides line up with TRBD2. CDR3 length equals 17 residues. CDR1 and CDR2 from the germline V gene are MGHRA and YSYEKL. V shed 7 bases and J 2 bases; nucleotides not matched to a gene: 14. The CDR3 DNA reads TGCGCCAGCATGAAAAGGACTAGCCTTGAACCCACAGATACGCAGTATTTT. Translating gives CASMKRTSLEPTDTQYF.

In DNA form, the CDR3 reads TGTGCCAGCAGTTATTCTGGGAGTTCTGCGGATTCACCCCTCCACTTT. Amino acid sequence: CASSYSGSSADSPLHF. V and J are TRBV6-9 and TRBJ1-6; D gene unclear. Germline lookup yields CDR1 MNHGY and CDR2 SVAAGI. V lost 0 bases and J 8 bases, leaving 14 bases between the germline ends. The CDR3 totals 16 residues.

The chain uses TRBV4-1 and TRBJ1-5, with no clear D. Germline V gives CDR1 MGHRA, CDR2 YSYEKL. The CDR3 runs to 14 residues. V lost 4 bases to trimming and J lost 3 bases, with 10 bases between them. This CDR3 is CASSPTDPNQPQHF. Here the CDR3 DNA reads TGCGCCAGCAGCCCAACGGACCCCAATCAGCCCCAGCATTTT.

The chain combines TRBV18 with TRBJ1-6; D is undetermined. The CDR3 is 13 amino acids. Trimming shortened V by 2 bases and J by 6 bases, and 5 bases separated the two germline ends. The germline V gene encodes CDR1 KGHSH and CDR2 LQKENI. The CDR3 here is CASSPNINSPLHF. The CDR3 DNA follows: TGTGCCAGCTCACCAAACATTAATTCACCCCTCCACTTT.

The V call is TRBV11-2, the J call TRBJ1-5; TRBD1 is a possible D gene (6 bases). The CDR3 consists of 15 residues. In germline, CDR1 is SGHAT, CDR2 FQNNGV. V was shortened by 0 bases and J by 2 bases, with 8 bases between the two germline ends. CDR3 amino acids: CASSLDSGGNQPQHF. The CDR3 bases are TGTGCCAGCAGCTTAGATTCAGGGGGCAATCAGCCCCAGCATTTT.

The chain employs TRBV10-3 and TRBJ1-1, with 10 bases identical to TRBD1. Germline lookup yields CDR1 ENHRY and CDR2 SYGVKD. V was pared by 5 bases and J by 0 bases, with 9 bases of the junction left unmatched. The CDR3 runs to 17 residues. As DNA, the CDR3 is TGTGCCATCAGTTTACTCCGGGACAGGGGCATGAACACTGAAGCTTTCTTT. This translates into CAISLLRDRGMNTEAFF.

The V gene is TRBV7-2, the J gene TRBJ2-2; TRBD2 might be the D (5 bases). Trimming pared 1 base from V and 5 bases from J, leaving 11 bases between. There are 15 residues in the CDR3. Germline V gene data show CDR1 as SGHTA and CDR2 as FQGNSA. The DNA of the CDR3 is TGTGCCAGCAGCTTAGAATGGACGGGAACCGGGGAGCTGTTTTTT. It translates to CASSLEWTGTGELFF.

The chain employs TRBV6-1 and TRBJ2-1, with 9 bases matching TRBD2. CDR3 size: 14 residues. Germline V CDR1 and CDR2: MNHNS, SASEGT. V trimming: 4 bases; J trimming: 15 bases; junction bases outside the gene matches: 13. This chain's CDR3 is CASSGDSTGTSPFF. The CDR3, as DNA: TGTGCCAGCAGTGGCGACTCAACCGGGACTAGCCCGTTCTTC.

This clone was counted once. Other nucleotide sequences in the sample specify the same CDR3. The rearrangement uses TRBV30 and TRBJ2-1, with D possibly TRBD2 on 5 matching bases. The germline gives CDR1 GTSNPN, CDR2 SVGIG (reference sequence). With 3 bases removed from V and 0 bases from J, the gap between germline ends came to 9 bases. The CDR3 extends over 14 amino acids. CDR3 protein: CAWSPGSSYNEQFF. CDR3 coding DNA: TGTGCCTGGAGCCCTGGGAGCTCCTACAATGAGCAGTTCTTC.

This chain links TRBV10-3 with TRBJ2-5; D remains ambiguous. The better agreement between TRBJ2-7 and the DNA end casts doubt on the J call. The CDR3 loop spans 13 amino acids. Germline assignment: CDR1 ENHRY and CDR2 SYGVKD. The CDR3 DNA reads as TGTGCCATCAGTGCTCAAGATCCCTACGAGCAGTACTTC. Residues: CAISAQDPYEQYF.

The CDR3 reads CASRSGTGGRNSPLHF. CDR3 DNA sequence: TGTGCCAGCAGATCCGGGACAGGGGGCAGGAATTCACCCCTCCACTTT. V usage is TRBV5-4 and J usage is TRBJ1-6, with TRBD1 identical over 12 bases. Germline V lookup: CDR1 SGHNT, CDR2 YYREEE (reference sequence). With V trimmed by 5 bases and J by 7 bases, 7 bases remained unmatched. The CDR3 spans 16 residues.